This record concerns one TCR beta chain sequence. Between the trimmed V and J ends, which lost 2 bases and 0 bases, there was a span of 7 bases. The CDR3 consists of 14 residues. Germline V gene data show CDR1 as LGHDT and CDR2 as YNNKEL (reference sequence). The data derive from a study of blood T cell repertoires in COVID-19. Study at large: Samples representing acute and convalescent COVID-19 were sourced from the United States, Italy and Spain. T cells, B-cell-depleted T cells, or PBMCs supplied cDNA or gDNA.

Original methodology: Researchers report that nucleated cell counts were estimated from reference gene primer amplification. TCRdb's copy holds only in-frame clones and misses some; the assay was immunoSEQ multiplex PCR. D and trimming were read from the DNA, whereas the V and J calls and clone size are those reported in that table. The table lists around 68,000 clones, 75% to 90% of them singletons. The sequence was collected from a man aged 45-65 years with acute or convalescent COVID-19. Specimen: peripheral blood. The rearrangement links TRBV3-1 (or the pseudogene TRBV3-2) to TRBJ1-1; no reliable D call. DNA for the CDR3: TGTGCCAGCAGCCAAATGACACTGAACACTGAAGCTTTCTTT. Amino acids: CASSQMTLNTEAFF.